The clone carrying this TCR beta chain was seen repeatedly, ten times or more. Its antigen is unidentified. The sample is drawn from a study of T-cell reconstitution after alpha-beta-depleted transplantation in children. Notes on the study in general: Alpha-beta T cells about two months after transplant reportedly derived from several hundred expanded graft clones.

The CDR3 spans 17 residues. From germline, CDR1 is ENHRY and CDR2 SYGVKD. The V and J ends lost 2 bases and 0 bases, in that order; junction bases with no gene match: 0. Using unique molecular identifiers, the investigators prepared the TCRbeta library. One entry per CDR3 protein, called by TCRdb with MiXCR from the PCR reads. The repertoire includes about 580,000 distinct CDR3 sequences, 20% to 25% of them detected once, and roughly 14% sits in the top ten. The receptor's source is a boy in the first two years of life who had a stem cell transplant for acute myeloid leukemia, so the T cells may come from the graft donor. The chain links TRBV10-3 to TRBJ2-3, with 15 bases fitting TRBD2. The sample in question was PBMCs, mostly from graft donor cells, obtained 360 days after TCRalphabeta/CD19-depleted stem cell transplant. The CDR3 DNA sequence: TGTGCCATCAGTGAGGGACTAGCGGGGGGGAGCACAGATACGCAGTATTTT. It yields the protein CAISEGLAGGSTDTQYF.